The 21 T cell receptor beta chains presented below share a single source sample, sequenced in a study of identical twins. TCRdb fed the 5' RACE reads into MiXCR, producing one record per CDR3 protein. In the table there are hundreds of thousands of distinct CDR3 sequences, 20% to 30% of which are singletons. This same sample was also taken into another study, of T cells expressing NK-cell markers.

The specimen was CD4+ T cells sorted from blood. These receptors were taken from a woman aged 18-29 years in good health.

This clonotype came up a few times. The rearrangement joins TRBV7-6 to TRBJ1-1, with a tentative D call TRBD1 (5 bases). The CDR3 length is 14 residues. The ends were cut back, 5 bases at V and 2 bases at J, with 12 bases in the middle. The germline CDR1 and CDR2 sequences are SGHVS and FNYEAQ. The CDR3 sequence: CASSRGLRNTEAFF. The CDR3 region has the DNA TGTGCCAGCAGCCGGGGACTGCGTAACACTGAAGCTTTCTTT.

The rearrangement uses TRBV9 and TRBJ2-3; 8 bases line up with TRBD2. V was pared by 5 bases and J by 3 bases, with 8 bases of the junction left unmatched. This CDR3 comprises 15 residues. Germline V CDR1 and CDR2: SGDLS, YYNGEE. CDR3 amino acids: CASRGPGLGTDTQYF. For the CDR3, the DNA is TGTGCCAGCAGGGGACCGGGACTAGGAACAGATACGCAGTATTTT.

V usage is TRBV12-3 or TRBV12-4 and J usage is TRBJ2-1, with D possibly being TRBD2 (6 bases). The CDR3 has 14 amino acids. With 7 bases removed from V and 2 bases from J, the gap between germline ends came to 12 bases. The CDR3 sequence: CASTSVPTYNEQFF. The DNA for the CDR3 is TGTGCCAGCACTAGCGTTCCGACCTACAATGAGCAGTTCTTC.

This sequence joins TRBV6-2 or TRBV6-3 and TRBJ2-1; 10 bases are shared with TRBD2. V was clipped by 10 bases and J by 8 bases; unmatched bases: 11. This CDR3 region has 14 residues. CDR1 and CDR2 (germline): MNHEY, SVGEGT. The CDR3 nucleotides are TGTGCCACCCGACGCATAGCGGGGGGCCATGAGCAGTTCTTC. Translating gives CATRRIAGGHEQFF.

This clonotype was counted between two and nine times. This CDR3 is CASSLNNEKLFF. CDR3 coding DNA: TGTGCCAGCAGCCTGAATAATGAAAAACTGTTTTTT. The chain joins TRBV11-2 to TRBJ1-4; D remains unclear. CDR3 size: 12 residues. The germline V gene encodes CDR1 SGHAT and CDR2 FQNNGV. V shed 5 bases and J shed 4 bases, with 5 bases lying between them.

As for this clonotype: Just one base apart from a much larger clone, this may be a read error. The CDR3 protein is CASSHPGETQYF. The CDR3 coding sequence is TGTGCCAGCAGCCACCCGGGGGAGACCCAGTACTTC. The V call is TRBV7-2, the J call TRBJ2-5, with D perhaps matching TRBD2 (5 bases). This CDR3 has 12 residues. The V and J ends lost 5 bases and 5 bases respectively, with 9 bases between them. CDR1 and CDR2 (germline): SGHTA, FQGNSA.

The genes are TRBV20-1 and TRBJ2-5; perhaps TRBD2 as D (5 bases). This CDR3 contains 13 residues. CDR1 and CDR2 from the germline V gene are DFQATT and SNEGSKA (reference sequence). Trimming stripped 6 bases from V and 2 bases from J, with 13 bases between. CDR3 in DNA: TGCAGTGCCGCGTCCCGGGGACAAGAGACCCAGTACTTC. It codes for CSAASRGQETQYF.

This clonotype was seen repeatedly, ten times or more. This sequence joins TRBV5-1 and TRBJ2-3; D is unclear. CDR1 and CDR2 (germline): SGHRS, YFSETQ. The V and J ends lost 4 bases and 5 bases respectively, with 8 bases between them. The CDR3 is 12 amino acids. The CDR3 sequence is CASSAIGDTQYF. In DNA, the CDR3 is TGCGCCAGCAGCGCGATTGGAGATACGCAGTATTTT.

The chain joins TRBV7-2 to TRBJ1-1, with a tentative D call TRBD1 (5 bases). Germline-derived CDR1 and CDR2 are SGHTA and FQGNSA. The CDR3 has 11 amino acids. With 5 bases removed from V and 7 bases from J, the gap between germline ends came to 8 bases. The CDR3 sequence is CASSVTGEAFF. The CDR3 DNA sequence: TGTGCCAGCAGCGTCACAGGTGAAGCTTTCTTT.

This clonotype was detected a few times. The J gene is TRBJ2-4, the V gene TRBV29-1; TRBD1 might be the D (6 bases). This CDR3 comprises 12 residues. Germline CDR1 SQVTM, CDR2 ANQGSEA. Trimming left V 3 bases short and J 7 bases short, with 10 bases between. The CDR3 bases are TGCAGCGTTGAGGCAGGGGCGAACATTCAGTACTTC. This codes for CSVEAGANIQYF.

V is TRBV30 and J is TRBJ2-3; D is ambiguous. The germline V gene encodes CDR1 GTSNPN and CDR2 SVGIG (reference sequence). This CDR3 is built from 12 residues. Trimming stripped 0 bases from V and 4 bases from J, with 5 bases between. The CDR3, as DNA: TGTGCCTGGAGTGTATCGGCAGATACGCAGTATTTT. As protein: CAWSVSADTQYF. Full variable domain (missing parts from reference TRBV30 and TRBJ2-3): SQTIHQWPATLVQPVGSPLSLECTVEGTSNPNLYWYRQAAGRGLQLLFYSVGIGQISSEVPQNLSASRPQDRQFILSSKKLLLSDSGFYLCAWSVSADTQYFGPGTRLTVL.

This chain joins TRBV5-1 and TRBJ2-5; 9 bases map to TRBD1. After removal of 0 bases from V and 5 bases from J, the junction contained 2 bases not matched to a gene. The germline V gene has CDR1 SGHRS and CDR2 YFSETQ. This CDR3 is 14 amino acids long. This CDR3 reads CASSLDRGHETQYF. The CDR3, as DNA: TGCGCCAGCAGCTTGGACAGGGGGCACGAGACCCAGTACTTC.

The chain is built from TRBV9 and TRBJ2-7; D is possibly TRBD1 (6 bases). Trimming pared 4 bases from V and 2 bases from J, leaving 13 bases between. Germline lookup yields CDR1 SGDLS and CDR2 YYNGEE. The CDR3 runs 14 residues. The CDR3 nucleotides read TGTGCCAGCAGCAAACAGGGTGGCGCCTACGAGCAGTACTTC. Amino acid sequence: CASSKQGGAYEQYF. The full variable domain, rest sourced from reference TRBV9 and TRBJ2-7, is DSGVTQTPKHLITATGQRVTLRCSPRSGDLSVYWYQQSLDQGLQFLIQYYNGEERAKGNILERFSAQQFPDLHSELNLSSLELGDSALYFCASSKQGGAYEQYFGPGTRLTVT.

J is TRBJ1-1 and V is TRBV10-3; 8 nucleotides agree with TRBD1. Trimming at V came to 4 bases and at J to 3 bases, leaving 13 bases not matched to a gene. The CDR3 spans 17 residues. Germline values: CDR1 ENHRY, CDR2 SYGVKD. The DNA of the CDR3 is TGTGCCATCAGTGGAAGTGGGTCAGGGGGCTGGGACACTGAAGCTTTCTTT. It encodes CAISGSGSGGWDTEAFF.

J is TRBJ2-3 and V is TRBV15, with 7 bases that match TRBD2. Per the germline V gene, CDR1 is LNHNV and CDR2 is YYDKDF (reference sequence). With V trimmed by 3 bases and J by 4 bases, 4 bases remained unmatched. This CDR3 is built from 14 residues. The CDR3 loop is CATSRGGGADTQYF. CDR3 bases: TGTGCCACCAGCAGGGGCGGGGGAGCAGATACGCAGTATTTT.

V usage is TRBV12-3 or TRBV12-4 and J usage is TRBJ1-1; D is ambiguous. Trimming cost V 3 bases and J 7 bases, with 12 bases left between them. There are 13 residues in the CDR3. In nucleotides, the CDR3 is TGTGCCAGCAGTTTGAGCACTGGACTTGAAGCTTTCTTT. The encoded protein is CASSLSTGLEAFF.

V gene TRBV2 combines with J gene TRBJ1-6; D call uncertain. Germline V CDR1 and CDR2: SNHLY, FYNNEI. This CDR3 comprises 13 residues. Trimming shortened V by 6 bases and J by 7 bases, and 10 bases separated the two germline ends. CDR3 region: CASRARGNSPLHF. The CDR3 DNA reads TGTGCCAGCAGGGCTCGGGGAAATTCACCCCTCCACTTT.

The chain combines TRBV11-2 with TRBJ2-1, with D uncertain. The CDR3 totals 12 residues. CDR1 and CDR2 from the germline V gene are SGHAT and FQNNGV. V was shortened by 4 bases and J by 12 bases, with 13 bases between the two germline ends. The CDR3 sequence is CASSSPRSGQFF. In DNA, the CDR3 is TGTGCCAGCAGCTCCCCTAGGTCGGGGCAGTTCTTC.

The genes are TRBV10-3 and TRBJ2-7; the D gene is possibly TRBD1 (6 bases). This CDR3 has 13 amino acids. Trimming cost V 2 bases and J 3 bases, with 8 bases left between them. Per germline, CDR1 ENHRY and CDR2 SYGVKD. The CDR3 reads CAISETGFYEQYF. DNA of the CDR3: TGTGCCATCAGTGAGACAGGGTTCTACGAGCAGTACTTC.

V usage is TRBV7-8 and J usage is TRBJ2-3; 14 positions match TRBD2. After removal of 7 bases from V and 3 bases from J, the junction contained 6 bases not matched to a gene. CDR3 length: 16 residues. Germline assignment: CDR1 SGHVS and CDR2 FQNEAQ. The CDR3 loop reads CASIPRLAGGTDTQYF. Written as DNA, the CDR3 is TGTGCCAGCATCCCAAGACTAGCGGGGGGGACAGATACGCAGTATTTT. Full variable domain (outside the CDR3, taken from reference TRBV7-8 and TRBJ2-3): GAGVSQSPRYKVAKRGQDVALRCDPISGHVSLFWYQQALGQGPEFLTYFQNEAQLDKSGLPSDRFFAERPEGSVSTLKIQRTQQEDSAVYLCASIPRLAGGTDTQYFGPGTRLTVL.

The chain recombines TRBV7-2 with TRBJ2-7; 9 bases are a match to TRBD2. Looked up from germline, CDR1 is SGHTA and CDR2 is FQGNSA. The CDR3 sequence is 16 residues long. The trim removed 4 bases at V and 0 bases at J, leaving 7 bases unmatched. The CDR3 loop is CASSWRSGRSSYEQYF. The CDR3 nucleotides read TGTGCCAGCAGCTGGCGGAGCGGGAGGAGCTCCTACGAGCAGTACTTC. Together with reference TRBV7-2 and TRBJ2-7, the CDR3 gives the full variable domain: GAGVSQSPSNKVTEKGKDVELRCDPISGHTALYWYRQSLGQGLEFLIYFQGNSAPDKSGLPSDRFSAERTGGSVSTLTIQRTQQEDSAVYLCASSWRSGRSSYEQYFGPGTRLTVT.